This T cell receptor beta chain derives from a study of graft-versus-host responses after intestinal transplantation. Study as a whole: The recipients all started with anti-thymocyte globulin induction and then took tacrolimus and steroids for around three years. Study-wide results and limits: Allografts from individuals with graft-donor T cell macrochimerism displayed high graft-versus-host to host-versus-graft clonal ratios.

Profiling relied on immunoSEQ multiplex PCR, and the TCRdb table lists in-frame clones only, not all of them. The sample gives about 8,200 clones, over 25% of which show up once; 5.7% is in the top ten. A sort after the reaction isolated proliferating CFSE-low CD3+CD4+ and CD3+CD8+ responders. This clone is medium-sized in the sample. The origin of this receptor is a human patient who received an intestinal transplant. Sequences were derived from alloreactive CD4+ T cells from a mixed lymphocyte reaction culture, sampled before intestinal transplant. As to subset: CFSE-low proliferating T cells sorted from roughly six-day pre-transplant mixed lymphocyte reaction (GvH or HvG direction).

DNA of the CDR3: TGCAGTGTTTATCGGGACTCGAGGTATTTT. Protein product: CSVYRDSRYF. V is TRBV20-1 and J is TRBJ2-3; a weak D match, TRBD2 (6 bases). Deletions cut 7 bases from V and 14 bases from J, with 16 bases between. In germline, CDR1 is DFQATT, CDR2 SNEGSKA (reference sequence). The CDR3 is 10 residues long.